The count of the clone carrying this TCR beta chain is one. Its antigen remains unknown. This sample is part of a study of OX40 agonist ivuxolimab in advanced cancers. Findings of the study overall: Clonal expansion by week 6 occurred in CD4+ and CD8+ blood T cells (at 0.1 to 3.0 mg/kg). Which antigen the expanded peripheral T cells recognized is unknown. The 0.1-3.0 mg/kg partial responders had among the lowest clonal expansion.

The germline V gene encodes CDR1 KGHSH and CDR2 LQKENI. This CDR3 comprises 18 residues. V trimming: 3 bases; J trimming: 1 base; junction bases outside the gene matches: 8. Measured with immunoSEQ multiplex PCR; TCRdb has only the in-frame clones, and not every one. The table shows about 79,000 clones, with about 85% occurring only once. The specimen comprised CD4+ or CD8+ T cells sorted from blood, sampled in a trial of the OX40 agonist ivuxolimab. V and J are TRBV18 and TRBJ2-6; TRBD1 matches 8 bases. The TCR sequence derives from an adult with an advanced solid tumor such as melanoma, head and neck, liver or kidney cancer. CDR3 in DNA: TGTGCCAGCTCACCCGGACAGGGTCCCCCGTCTGGGGCCAACGTCCTGACTTTC. It specifies CASSPGQGPPSGANVLTF.